This passage covers 20 T cell receptor beta chains from one sample sequenced in a study of cytotoxic CD8 clonotypes in ibrutinib-treated CLL. TCRdb's copy holds only in-frame clones and misses some; the assay was immunoSEQ multiplex PCR. The sample contains approximately 140,000 clones, roughly 80% of which appear only once. Sequencing was performed on PBMCs, taken after 12 months of ibrutinib treatment. All receptors derive from a human donor with chronic lymphocytic leukemia.

This rearrangement joins TRBV7-9 to TRBJ1-1; D gene unclear. The CDR3 extends over 13 amino acids. Germline CDR1 and CDR2: SEHNR and FQNEAQ (reference sequence). Trimming shortened V by 4 bases and J by 0 bases, and 6 bases separated the two germline ends. The CDR3 is CASSYTVNTEAFF. The CDR3, as DNA: TGTGCCAGCAGCTATACAGTGAACACTGAAGCTTTCTTT.

This clone was detected a few times. The chain uses TRBV19 and TRBJ2-2, with 7 bases matching TRBD1. The J segment lost 3 bases and the V segment lost 6 bases, leaving 13 bases of the junction unmatched. Per the germline V gene, CDR1 is LNHDA and CDR2 is SQIVND (reference sequence). The CDR3 spans 17 residues. The CDR3 loop is CASRFLRGGDYTGELFF. DNA for the CDR3: TGTGCCAGTAGATTCTTACGAGGGGGCGATTACACCGGGGAGCTGTTTTTT.

This sequence joins TRBV29-1 and TRBJ2-7, with 7 bases identical to TRBD1. Losses at the gene ends were 3 bases for V and 2 bases for J; bases not matched to a gene: 10. Germline CDR1 and CDR2: SQVTM and ANQGSEA. The CDR3 extends over 15 amino acids. In nucleotides, the CDR3 is TGCAGCGTTGAGACTTTATTGGGACAGACCTACGAGCAGTACTTC. This encodes CSVETLLGQTYEQYF.

This rearrangement joins TRBV20-1 to TRBJ1-1; D is unresolved. The CDR3 has 11 amino acids. In germline, CDR1 is DFQATT, CDR2 SNEGSKA (reference sequence). Trimming removed 0 bases at V and 6 bases at J, with 5 bases between. The CDR3 DNA follows: TGCAGTGCTAGAGATCCCCCTGAAGCTTTCTTT. Amino acids: CSARDPPEAFF.

V gene TRBV2 combines with J gene TRBJ2-5; TRBD2 is a possible D gene (5 bases). The CDR3 is 13 residues long. Between the trimmed V and J ends, which lost 11 bases and 1 base, there was a span of 14 bases. Germline CDR1 SNHLY, CDR2 FYNNEI. The CDR3 DNA reads TGTGCCTCCTCGTTGGACTCCCAAGAGACCCAGTACTTC. Residues: CASSLDSQETQYF.

This clone was observed many times. V is TRBV10-3 and J is TRBJ1-4, with D tentatively TRBD1 (5 bases). Germline CDR1 reads ENHRY; CDR2 reads SYGVKD. The CDR3 is made up of 17 amino acids. The germline V and J ends were trimmed by 10 bases and 0 bases, with 21 bases remaining between them. DNA for the CDR3: TGTGCCACCCGCGGTTGGACTGGGACTGCAACTAATGAAAAACTGTTTTTT. Amino acid sequence: CATRGWTGTATNEKLFF.

A single count supports this clone. J is TRBJ2-1 and V is TRBV27, with 14 bases aligning to TRBD2. The CDR3 runs 17 residues. V gave up 6 bases and J gave up 3 bases; unmatched junction bases: 7. Per the germline V gene, CDR1 is MNHEY and CDR2 is SMNVEV (reference sequence). The CDR3 DNA is TGTGCCAGCAGGACTAGCGGGAGGGCCCAGGGCTACAATGAGCAGTTCTTC. This translates into CASRTSGRAQGYNEQFF.

This clone has only one observation. The V call is TRBV7-9, the J call TRBJ2-1, with D hard to call. In germline, CDR1 is SEHNR, CDR2 FQNEAQ (reference sequence). Trimming removed 1 base from V and 7 bases from J, with 5 bases in between. The CDR3 is made up of 12 amino acids. The CDR3 here is CASSLGVNEQFF. CDR3 bases: TGTGCCAGCAGCTTAGGCGTTAATGAGCAGTTCTTC.

The chain joins TRBV28 to TRBJ1-5, with D perhaps matching TRBD1 (5 bases). Germline V gene sequence: CDR1 MDHEN, CDR2 SYDVKM. V dropped 6 bases and J dropped 1 base, with 13 bases sitting between them. CDR3 length: 15 amino acids. In nucleotides, the CDR3 is TGTGCCAGCAGCCCCGTGGGGGTGAGCAATCAGCCCCAGCATTTT. Its protein product is CASSPVGVSNQPQHF.

Here the CDR3 reads CASSLQGGQPQHF. The CDR3 DNA sequence: TGTGCCAGCAGCTTGCAGGGCGGTCAGCCCCAGCATTTT. The chain is built from TRBV5-4 and TRBJ1-5, with D possibly TRBD1 on 5 matching bases. CDR1 and CDR2 from the germline V gene are SGHNT and YYREEE (reference sequence). Trimming took 1 base from V and 6 from J, leaving 8 bases between them. The CDR3 covers 13 residues. The complete variable domain, with remaining parts taken from reference TRBV5-4 and TRBJ1-5, reads ETGVTQSPTHLIKTRGQQVTLRCSSQSGHNTVSWYQQALGQGPQFIFQYYREEENGRGNFPPRFSGLQFPNYSSELNVNALELDDSALYLCASSLQGGQPQHFGDGTRLSIL.

The chain recombines TRBV28 with TRBJ1-3; TRBD1 matches 8 bases. The CDR3 covers 14 residues. The germline V gene has CDR1 MDHEN and CDR2 SYDVKM. Germline trimming cut 8 bases from V and 0 bases from J; bases unmatched to any gene: 3. The DNA for the CDR3 is TGTGCCAGCGTAACAGGGGGCTCTGGAAACACCATATATTTT. This translates into CASVTGGSGNTIYF. Looking up the rest from reference TRBV28 and TRBJ1-3 gives the full variable domain: DVKVTQSSRYLVKRTGEKVFLECVQDMDHENMFWYRQDPGLGLRLIYFSYDVKMKEKGDIPEGYSVSREKKERFSLILESASTNQTSMYLCASVTGGSGNTIYFGEGSWLTVV.

This clone appeared many times. This chain connects TRBV28 to TRBJ2-7; the D gene could be TRBD1 or TRBD2 (5 bases each). V lost 2 bases, J lost 5 bases, and 7 bases lay in between. Germline CDR1 reads MDHEN; CDR2 reads SYDVKM. This CDR3 spans 12 amino acids. CDR3 region: CASSLLGDEQYF. In nucleotides, the CDR3 is TGTGCCAGCAGTTTACTGGGGGACGAGCAGTACTTC.

The rearrangement links TRBV18 to TRBJ2-5; 12 bases are shared with TRBD1. The CDR3 sequence is 16 residues long. Germline V gene lookup returns CDR1 KGHSH and CDR2 LQKENI. Trimming took 3 bases from V and 5 from J; bases not matched to a gene: 7. The CDR3 DNA is TGTGCCAGCTCACCCGGGACAGGGGGCAGGCGGGAGACCCAGTACTTC. Its translation is CASSPGTGGRRETQYF.

This clone was recorded only once. Here the CDR3 DNA reads TGTGCCAGCAGCCTCCGGGCGGGAGGGAACGAGCAGTACTTC. Translated: CASSLRAGGNEQYF. The chain uses TRBV6-5 and TRBJ2-7, with 9 nucleotides matching TRBD2. Germline CDR1 is MNHEY and CDR2 is SVGAGI. V lost 6 bases to trimming and J lost 5 bases; unmatched junction nucleotides: 8. This CDR3 is 14 amino acids long.

J is TRBJ2-1 and V is TRBV6-6; D is unresolved. This CDR3 has 16 amino acids. Germline V gene lookup returns CDR1 MNHNY and CDR2 SVGAGI (reference sequence). V lost 5 bases to trimming and J lost 7 bases, with 21 bases between them. In DNA, the CDR3 is TGTGCCAGCAGTCCTCAATTCGGGCAGGCAAATAATGAGCAGTTCTTC. Its protein product is CASSPQFGQANNEQFF.

This clone has just one count. The rearrangement links TRBV6-4 to TRBJ1-4; TRBD1 matches 8 bases. Germline CDR1 and CDR2: MRHNA and SNTAGT. V was clipped by 7 bases and J by 6 bases; unmatched bases: 1. The CDR3 loop spans 12 amino acids. The CDR3 protein is CASKTGDEKLFF. CDR3 DNA: TGTGCCAGCAAGACAGGGGATGAAAAACTGTTTTTT.

The chain carries TRBV30 and TRBJ1-2; D perhaps matches TRBD1 (5 bases). The CDR3 sequence is 12 residues long. V was trimmed by 4 bases and J by 10 bases, leaving 16 bases between them. From germline, CDR1 is GTSNPN and CDR2 SVGIG (reference sequence). Here the CDR3 DNA reads TGTGCCTGGAAAGGGGCTGAACTCCACTACACCTTC. Translated: CAWKGAELHYTF. Variable domain in full (rest from reference TRBV30 and TRBJ1-2): SQTIHQWPATLVQPVGSPLSLECTVEGTSNPNLYWYRQAAGRGLQLLFYSVGIGQISSEVPQNLSASRPQDRQFILSSKKLLLSDSGFYLCAWKGAELHYTFGSGTRLTVV.

This clone has a handful of counts. V gene TRBV7-9 combines with J gene TRBJ1-1; D gene uncertain. CDR3 length: 15 residues. CDR1 is SEHNR, CDR2 FQNEAQ, per germline (reference sequence). The V end was cut by 1 base, the J end by 2 bases, with 11 bases between. CDR3 sequence: CASSLGAGANTEAFF. Written as DNA, the CDR3 is TGTGCCAGCAGCTTAGGTGCAGGAGCAAACACTGAAGCTTTCTTT. Full variable domain (outside the CDR3, taken from reference TRBV7-9 and TRBJ1-1): DTGVSQNPRHKITKRGQNVTFRCDPISEHNRLYWYRQTLGQGPEFLTYFQNEAQLEKSRLLSDRFSAERPKGSFSTLEIQRTEQGDSAMYLCASSLGAGANTEAFFGQGTRLTVV.

The rearrangement uses TRBV27 and TRBJ1-6, with a tentative D call TRBD1 (6 bases). The CDR3 loop spans 13 amino acids. Germline CDR1 reads MNHEY; CDR2 reads SMNVEV (reference sequence). Trimming stripped 5 bases from V and 7 bases from J, with 9 bases between. The CDR3 here is CASSHGQNSPLHF. The CDR3 coding sequence is TGTGCCAGCAGTCACGGACAGAATTCACCCCTCCACTTT.

This chain joins TRBV18 and TRBJ2-5, with 9 bases that match TRBD1. The CDR3 runs to 13 residues. J lost 4 bases, V lost 5 bases, and 2 bases had no gene match. Germline loops: CDR1 KGHSH, CDR2 LQKENI. In DNA, the CDR3 is TGTGCCAGCTCAGACAGGGGGATAGAGACCCAGTACTTC. Amino acid sequence: CASSDRGIETQYF.